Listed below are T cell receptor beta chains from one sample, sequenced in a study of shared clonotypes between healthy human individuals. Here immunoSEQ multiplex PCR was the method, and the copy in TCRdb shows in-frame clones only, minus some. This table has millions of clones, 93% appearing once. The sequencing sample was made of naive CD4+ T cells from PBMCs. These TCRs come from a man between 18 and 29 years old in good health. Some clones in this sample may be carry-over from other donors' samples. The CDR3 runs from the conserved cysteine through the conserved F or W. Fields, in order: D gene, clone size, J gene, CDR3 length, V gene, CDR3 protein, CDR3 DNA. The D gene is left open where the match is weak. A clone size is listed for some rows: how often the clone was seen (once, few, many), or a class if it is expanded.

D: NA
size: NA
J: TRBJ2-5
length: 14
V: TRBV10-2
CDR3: CASSDWAVLETQYF
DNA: TGCGCCAGCAGTGATTGGGCGGTTTTGGAGACCCAGTACTTC

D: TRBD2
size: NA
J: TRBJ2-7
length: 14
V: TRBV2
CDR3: CASVPGLVGYEQYF
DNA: TGTGCCAGCGTTCCGGGACTAGTGGGCTACGAGCAGTACTTC

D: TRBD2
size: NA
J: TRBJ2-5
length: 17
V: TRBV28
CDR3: CASSLWASGSVGETQYF
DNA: TGTGCCAGCAGTTTATGGGCTAGCGGGAGTGTGGGAGAGACCCAGTACTTC

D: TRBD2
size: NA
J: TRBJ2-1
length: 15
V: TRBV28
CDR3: CASSLPAPSGRAQFF
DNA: TGTGCCAGCAGTTTACCAGCCCCTAGCGGGAGAGCCCAGTTCTTC

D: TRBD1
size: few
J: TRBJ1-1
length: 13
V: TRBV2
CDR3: CAGGQYPNTEAFF
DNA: TGTGCCGGGGGACAGTACCCGAACACTGAAGCTTTCTTT

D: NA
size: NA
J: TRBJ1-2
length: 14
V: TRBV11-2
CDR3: CASRPQLYSYGYTF
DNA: TGTGCCAGCAGACCGCAGTTATATTCCTATGGCTACACCTTC

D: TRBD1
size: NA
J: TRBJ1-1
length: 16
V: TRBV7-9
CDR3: CASSLARDRVPAGAFF
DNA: TGTGCCAGCAGCTTAGCGCGGGACAGGGTCCCAGCGGGAGCTTTCTTT

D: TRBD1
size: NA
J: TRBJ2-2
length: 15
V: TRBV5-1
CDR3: CASSLEGAGTGELFF
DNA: TGCGCCAGCAGCTTGGAGGGGGCGGGCACCGGGGAGCTGTTTTTT

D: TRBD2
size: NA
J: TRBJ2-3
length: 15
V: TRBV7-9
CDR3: CASSPGLADTDTQYF
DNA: TGTGCCAGCAGCCCGGGACTAGCGGATACAGATACGCAGTATTTT

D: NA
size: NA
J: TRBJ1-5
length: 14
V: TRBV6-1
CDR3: CASSDGVRDQPQHF
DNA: TGTGCCAGCAGTGATGGCGTCAGGGATCAGCCCCAGCATTTT

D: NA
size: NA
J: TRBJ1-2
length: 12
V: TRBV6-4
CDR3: CASLVPRDGYTF
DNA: TGTGCCAGCCTCGTACCCAGAGACGGCTACACCTTC

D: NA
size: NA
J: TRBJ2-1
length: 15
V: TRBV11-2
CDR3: CASSLVVGSLSEQFF
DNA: TGTGCCAGCAGCTTAGTAGTCGGTAGCCTTAGTGAGCAGTTCTTC

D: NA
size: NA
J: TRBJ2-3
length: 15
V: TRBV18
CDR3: CASSPDSFSTDTQYF
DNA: TGTGCCAGCTCACCAGACAGCTTTAGCACAGATACGCAGTATTTT

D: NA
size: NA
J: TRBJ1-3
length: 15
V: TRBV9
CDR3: CASSVVGGSGNTIYF
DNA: TGTGCCAGCAGCGTAGTAGGGGGCTCTGGAAACACCATATATTTT

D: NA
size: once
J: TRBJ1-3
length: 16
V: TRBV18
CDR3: CASSGDRRSSGNTIYF
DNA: TGTGCCAGCTCGGGAGACAGGCGCAGCTCTGGAAACACCATATATTTT

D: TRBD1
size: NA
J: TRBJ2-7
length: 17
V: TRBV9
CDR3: CASSVVLQGAIGNEQYF
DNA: TGTGCCAGCAGCGTAGTACTACAGGGGGCCATTGGGAACGAGCAGTACTTC

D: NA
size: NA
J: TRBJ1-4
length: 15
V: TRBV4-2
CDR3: CASSQGLQYNEKLFF
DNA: TGTGCCAGCAGCCAAGGTTTGCAGTATAATGAAAAACTGTTTTTT

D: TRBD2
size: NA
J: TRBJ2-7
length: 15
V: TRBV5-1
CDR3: CASSLMAGGSYEQYF
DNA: TGCGCCAGCAGCTTGATGGCGGGAGGCTCCTACGAGCAGTACTTC